This passage covers 20 T cell receptor beta chains from one sample sequenced in a study of blood T cells in healthy people across ages. The use of a sample-barcoded 5' primer and a J-beta primer mix characterized a second PCR of about 7 to 12 cycles. Each CDR3 protein is one row after TCRdb ran MiXCR on the 5' RACE reads. Counted here are about 800,000 distinct CDR3 sequences, around 25% occurring once; the ten biggest clones make up roughly 3.5%. A further study also used this sample, focusing on T cells of mothers and their children.

The material sequenced was blood. The receptors stem from a boy aged 5-17 years in good health.

The table lists this clonotype with a few counts. The gene calls are TRBV12-3 or TRBV12-4 and TRBJ1-2; TRBD1 might be the D (6 bases). The CDR3 has 12 amino acids. Deletions cut 9 bases from V and 10 bases from J, with 18 bases between. Written as DNA, the CDR3 is TGTGCCAGTCGACAGGAAACAGCGACCTACACCTTC. Protein sequence: CASRQETATYTF.

The chain recombines TRBV29-1 with TRBJ2-2, with TRBD1 matching over 9 bases. V dropped 5 bases and J dropped 2; count of bases not matched to a gene: 9. This CDR3 has 16 residues. Per the germline V gene, CDR1 is SQVTM and CDR2 is ANQGSEA. CDR3 protein: CSVRGQGPTNTGELFF. The CDR3 DNA follows: TGCAGCGTTCGGGGACAGGGCCCCACCAACACCGGGGAGCTGTTTTTT.

A single count supports this clonotype. One junction end disagrees with the germline gene, perhaps due to a read error. The chain uses TRBV4-3 and TRBJ2-5, with D perhaps TRBD1 (5 bases). Germline values: CDR1 LGHNA, CDR2 YSLEER. The CDR3 covers 17 residues. This chain's CDR3 is CAGSQDFRDSYQETQYF. CDR3 nucleotide sequence: TGCGCCGGCAGCCAAGATTTCAGGGATTCGTACCAAGAGACCCAGTACTTC.

This clonotype has just a few counts. The chain is built from TRBV28 and TRBJ2-6; tentative D call: TRBD1 (6 bases). Germline CDR1 reads MDHEN; CDR2 reads SYDVKM. The CDR3 has 16 residues. V lost 5 bases and J lost 2, with 13 bases in between. The chain's CDR3 is CASSLTGITGANVLTF. The CDR3 DNA reads TGTGCCAGCAGTCTCACAGGGATAACTGGGGCCAACGTCCTGACTTTC.

The gene calls are TRBV10-3 and TRBJ2-5; D may be TRBD2 (5 bases). V lost 6 bases to trimming and J lost 5 bases, with 13 bases between them. CDR3 length equals 13 residues. Germline loops: CDR1 ENHRY, CDR2 SYGVKD. The CDR3 region is CAIRPGVEETQYF. CDR3 bases: TGTGCCATCAGGCCCGGGGTGGAGGAGACCCAGTACTTC.

This rearrangement joins TRBV2 to TRBJ1-4; 10 bases are shared with TRBD1. Trimming removed 6 bases from V and 8 bases from J; junction bases left unmatched: 6. Per germline, CDR1 SNHLY and CDR2 FYNNEI. The CDR3 length is 14 residues. The CDR3 DNA sequence: TGTGCCAGCAGCACCGGGACAGGGGAGGAAAAACTGTTTTTT. Translation: CASSTGTGEEKLFF.

This clonotype has a handful of counts. This chain connects TRBV4-3 to TRBJ2-3, with D unresolved. Germline V CDR1 and CDR2: LGHNA, YSLEER. V was cut by 3 bases and J by 6 bases, with 13 bases left in between. The CDR3 contains 14 residues. The DNA of the CDR3 is TGCGCCAGCAGCCAGGGTCCCAACGGTGATACGCAGTATTTT. Translated: CASSQGPNGDTQYF.

This clonotype was picked up a small number of times. This chain uses TRBV10-3 with TRBJ1-1; TRBD1 might be the D (6 bases). In germline, CDR1 is ENHRY, CDR2 SYGVKD. CDR3 length: 14 residues. Deletions cut 0 bases from V and 8 bases from J, with 13 bases between. CDR3 sequence: CAISESFVGQEAFF. CDR3 nucleotides: TGTGCCATCAGTGAGTCGTTCGTAGGACAGGAAGCTTTCTTT.

This clonotype was counted only a few times. J is TRBJ2-1 and V is TRBV15; D unclear. Germline V gene sequence: CDR1 LNHNV, CDR2 YYDKDF (reference sequence). CDR3 length: 15 amino acids. V lost 5 bases and J lost 6, with 17 bases in between. CDR3 coding DNA: TGTGCCACCAGCTCAGGTGATATTTTTTTCAATGAGCAGTTCTTC. This codes for CATSSGDIFFNEQFF.

V is TRBV7-2 and J is TRBJ2-5, with TRBD1 matching 8 bases. Germline assignment: CDR1 SGHTA and CDR2 FQGNSA. V dropped 4 bases and J dropped 5; count of bases not matched to a gene: 15. The CDR3 totals 17 residues. The CDR3 DNA sequence: TGTGCCAGCAGCTGGCCCGCGCAAGGACAGGGAGACGAGACCCAGTACTTC. Translated, it gives CASSWPAQGQGDETQYF.

This clonotype showed up just a few times. The chain has TRBV7-3 and TRBJ2-6; D may be TRBD1 (5 bases). The length of the CDR3 is 15 residues. The germline gives CDR1 SGHTA, CDR2 FQGTGA. The V end was cut by 4 bases, the J end by 4 bases, with 11 bases between. The CDR3 is CASSSQVAGANVLTF. CDR3 nucleotides: TGTGCCAGCAGCTCACAGGTCGCCGGGGCCAACGTCCTGACTTTC.

V usage is TRBV7-9 and J usage is TRBJ2-4, with D maybe TRBD1 (6 bases). This CDR3 region has 16 residues. CDR1 and CDR2 from the germline V gene are SEHNR and FQNEAQ (reference sequence). V was shortened by 5 bases and J by 1 base, with 15 bases between the two germline ends. CDR3 coding DNA: TGTGCCAGCAGCCCGACAGGTCTGAAGGCCAAAAACATTCAGTACTTC. Translating gives CASSPTGLKAKNIQYF.

A few counts support this clonotype. J is TRBJ2-5 and V is TRBV6-2 or TRBV6-3, with 12 bases aligning to TRBD2. Matching the DNA end better, TRBJ2-1 makes the J call doubtful. The length of the CDR3 is 16 residues. The germline V gene encodes CDR1 MNHEY and CDR2 SVGEGT. DNA of the CDR3: TGTGCCAGCAACCCCCTATGGACTAGCGGGGACAATGAGCAGTTCTTC. The encoded protein is CASNPLWTSGDNEQFF.

There are a few counts of this clonotype. CDR3: CASSPRGGAGGTNTQYF. CDR3 sequence (DNA): TGTGCCAGCAGCCCTCGAGGGGGAGCGGGGGGGACGAATACGCAGTATTTT. The V gene is TRBV7-2, the J gene TRBJ2-3, with TRBD2 identical over 10 bases. The trim removed 5 bases at V and 7 bases at J, leaving 15 bases unmatched. CDR1 and CDR2 (germline): SGHTA, FQGNSA. CDR3 length: 17 residues.

This clonotype has a handful of counts. The genes are TRBV6-2 or TRBV6-3 and TRBJ2-3; 9 bases agree with TRBD2. V shed 7 bases and J 10 bases; nucleotides not matched to a gene: 9. The CDR3 is 13 residues long. Germline V gene lookup returns CDR1 MNHEY and CDR2 SVGEGT. Here the CDR3 DNA reads TGTGCCAGCACCGGGGGACTAGCAGAGGCGCAGTATTTT. It translates to CASTGGLAEAQYF.

This clonotype appeared a few times. This sequence joins TRBV29-1 and TRBJ2-5; D is unclear. The V and J ends lost 3 bases and 0 bases respectively, with 8 bases between them. This CDR3 has 13 amino acids. Germline V lookup: CDR1 SQVTM, CDR2 ANQGSEA. The CDR3 DNA is TGCAGCGTTGATCCAGGAAACCAAGAGACCCAGTACTTC. Translation: CSVDPGNQETQYF.

This clonotype was observed a few times. V is TRBV2 and J is TRBJ1-4; 7 bases line up with TRBD1. With 9 bases clipped from V and 8 bases from J, the junction kept 6 bases outside the gene matches. Per the germline V gene, CDR1 is SNHLY and CDR2 is FYNNEI. The CDR3 loop spans 12 amino acids. This CDR3 reads CASGRGPEKLFF. The CDR3 bases are TGTGCCAGTGGGAGGGGGCCCGAAAAACTGTTTTTT. Full variable domain (remainder filled in from reference TRBV2 and TRBJ1-4): EPEVTQTPSHQVTQMGQEVILRCVPISNHLYFYWYRQILGQKVEFLVSFYNNEISEKSEIFDDQFSVERPDGSNFTLKIRSTKLEDSAMYFCASGRGPEKLFFGSGTQLSVL.

This clonotype turned up a few times. J is TRBJ2-4 and V is TRBV28; 10 bases are shared with TRBD1. V gave up 2 bases and J gave up 8 bases; unmatched junction bases: 6. In germline, CDR1 is MDHEN, CDR2 SYDVKM. The CDR3 is 15 amino acids. In nucleotides, the CDR3 is TGTGCCAGCAGTTTAACCGGACAGGGGGGTCACATTCAGTACTTC. Translation: CASSLTGQGGHIQYF.

The rearrangement joins TRBV7-2 to TRBJ2-1; no reliable D call. Germline V lookup: CDR1 SGHTA, CDR2 FQGNSA. This CDR3 spans 13 amino acids. The V gene lost 9 bases and the J gene lost 0 bases, with 9 bases spanning the gap. The CDR3 sequence is CASLIDSYNEQFF. The CDR3 region has the DNA TGTGCCAGTCTCATCGACTCCTACAATGAGCAGTTCTTC.

V usage is TRBV13 and J usage is TRBJ2-1; 11 bases fit TRBD2. Per the germline V gene, CDR1 is PRHDT and CDR2 is FYEKMQ (reference sequence). The CDR3 totals 15 residues. The junction had 4 bases not matched to a gene; V was cut back by 4 bases and J by 5 bases. Here the CDR3 reads CASSWPSGGHNEQFF. The CDR3 DNA is TGTGCCAGCAGCTGGCCTAGCGGGGGGCACAATGAGCAGTTCTTC.